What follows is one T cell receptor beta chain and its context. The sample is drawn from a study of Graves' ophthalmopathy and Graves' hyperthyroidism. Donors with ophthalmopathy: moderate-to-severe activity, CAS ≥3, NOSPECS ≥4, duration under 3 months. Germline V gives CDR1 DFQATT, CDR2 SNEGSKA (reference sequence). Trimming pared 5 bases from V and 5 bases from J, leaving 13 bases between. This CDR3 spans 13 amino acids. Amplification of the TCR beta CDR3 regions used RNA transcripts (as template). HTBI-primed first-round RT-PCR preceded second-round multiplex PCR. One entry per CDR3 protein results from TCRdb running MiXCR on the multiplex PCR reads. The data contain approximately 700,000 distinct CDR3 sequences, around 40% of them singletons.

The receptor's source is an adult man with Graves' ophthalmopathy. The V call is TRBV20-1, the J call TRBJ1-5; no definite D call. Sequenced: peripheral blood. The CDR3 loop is CSAALGRHQPQHF. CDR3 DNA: TGCAGTGCTGCCCTGGGTCGTCATCAGCCCCAGCATTTT.